The clone carrying this T cell receptor (beta chain) was picked up one time. This sample is drawn from a study of blood T cell repertoires in COVID-19. Study overall: Sample material is recorded as cDNA or gDNA derived from T cells, B-cell-depleted T cells, or PBMCs.

As originally analysed: By means of reference gene primer amplification, nucleated cell counts were estimated. Using immunoSEQ multiplex PCR, the repertoire was profiled, and TCRdb retains in-frame clones only, with some absent. The V and J calls and clone size are taken from that table; D and trimming were inferred from the DNA. The data hold around 200,000 clones, with 85% to 90% observed a single time. The CDR3 covers 14 residues. Trimming shortened V by 2 bases and J by 4 bases, and 11 bases separated the two germline ends. Germline loops: CDR1 MNHNS, CDR2 SASEGT. The chain joins TRBV6-1 to TRBJ1-2; TRBD1 might be the D (6 bases). Source material: peripheral blood. The clonotype was recovered from a man in his forties or fifties with acute or convalescent COVID-19. CDR3 DNA sequence: TGTGCCAGCAGTGAACCGGGAGGGGGCTATGGCTACACCTTC. Its translation: CASSEPGGGYGYTF.